One sample yielded the 10 T cell receptor beta chains listed below, sequenced in a study of T cells in Graves' hyperthyroidism and ophthalmopathy. TCR beta CDR3 region amplification was performed from RNA transcripts. Initially, a first-round RT-PCR of the TCR CDR3 employed the HTBI primer set. A single record per CDR3 protein comes from TCRdb applying MiXCR to the multiplex PCR reads. The table includes some 350,000 distinct CDR3 sequences, approximately 14% detected once. Sequenced material: blood. The receptors shown here come from a woman younger than 30 with Graves' hyperthyroidism that later progressed to Graves' ophthalmopathy.

This clonotype was counted a few times. The chain uses TRBV20-1 and TRBJ2-7; possible D gene TRBD2, 6 bases. CDR1 and CDR2 from the germline V gene are DFQATT and SNEGSKA (reference sequence). Trimming left V 3 bases short and J 1 base short, with 10 bases between. This CDR3 is built from 13 residues. CDR3 sequence: CSARGRKSYEQYF. CDR3 nucleotides: TGCAGTGCTAGGGGGAGGAAATCCTACGAGCAGTACTTC.

The sample holds a few counts of this clonotype. The chain recombines TRBV19 with TRBJ2-3; TRBD2 might be the D (6 bases). V shed 3 bases and J shed 2 bases, with 9 bases lying between them. The length of the CDR3 is 14 residues. From germline, CDR1 is LNHDA and CDR2 SQIVND (reference sequence). The CDR3: CASSIRDFTDTQYF. The CDR3 DNA follows: TGTGCCAGTAGTATCCGGGACTTCACAGATACGCAGTATTTT.

This clonotype was picked up many times. J is TRBJ2-5 and V is TRBV6-2 or TRBV6-3; 9 bases match TRBD2. After removal of 4 bases from V and 4 bases from J, the junction contained 4 bases not matched to a gene. Per the germline V gene, CDR1 is MNHEY and CDR2 is SVGEGT. This CDR3 is 14 amino acids long. The CDR3 reads CASSSGLARETQYF. The CDR3 DNA sequence: TGTGCCAGCAGTTCGGGACTAGCACGAGAGACCCAGTACTTC.

This clonotype has more than one count but fewer than ten. This chain joins TRBV20-1 and TRBJ2-1; D remains unclear. Germline V gives CDR1 DFQATT, CDR2 SNEGSKA (reference sequence). CDR3 length: 14 amino acids. V lost 5 bases and J 2 bases, leaving 13 bases between the germline ends. The CDR3 here is CSAPRPVTYNEQFF. CDR3 DNA sequence: TGCAGTGCTCCGAGGCCTGTTACCTACAATGAGCAGTTCTTC.

In its sample, this clonotype was seen many times. The CDR3 sequence is CASSFASGYEQYF. In DNA, the CDR3 is TGTGCCAGCAGCTTCGCTAGCGGTTACGAGCAGTACTTC. The chain carries TRBV11-3 and TRBJ2-7; 7 positions agree with TRBD2. This CDR3 has 13 amino acids. The V gene end was trimmed by 3 bases and the J gene end by 4 bases; junction bases not matched to a gene: 3. CDR1 SGHNT and CDR2 YENEEA come from the germline V gene.

This clonotype was seen ten or more times. The chain recombines TRBV20-1 with TRBJ2-1; TRBD2 matches 8 bases. The V gene end was trimmed by 4 bases and the J gene end by 8 bases; junction bases not matched to a gene: 13. Germline CDR1 reads DFQATT; CDR2 reads SNEGSKA (reference sequence). The CDR3 covers 15 residues. The chain's CDR3 is CSAKGTRIRVDEQFF. CDR3 DNA sequence: TGCAGTGCTAAAGGGACTAGGATCCGGGTGGATGAGCAGTTCTTC.

The chain carries TRBV5-1 and TRBJ2-3, with 7 nucleotides matching TRBD1. CDR1 is SGHRS and CDR2 is YFSETQ in the germline V gene. CDR3 length: 13 residues. Trimming cost V 0 bases and J 11 bases; bases outside gene matches: 6. CDR3 bases: TGCGCCAGCAGCTTGGGCGAACAGGGGATGCAGTATTTT. Its translation: CASSLGEQGMQYF.

The V and J genes are TRBV5-1 and TRBJ2-7, with unresolved D. The V gene's germline CDR1 is SGHRS and CDR2 YFSETQ. The CDR3 totals 17 residues. Trimming took off 0 bases at V and 3 bases at J, with 19 bases between the two ends. Here the CDR3 DNA reads TGCGCCAGCAGCTTGGCCCGAGGAGAAGTTAGGGTCTACGAGCAGTACTTC. Residues: CASSLARGEVRVYEQYF.

This clonotype occurred many times. The chain has TRBV7-8 and TRBJ2-5, with D possibly TRBD2 on 6 matching bases. The CDR3 consists of 16 residues. Trimming shortened V by 6 bases and J by 2 bases, and 19 bases separated the two germline ends. The V gene's germline CDR1 is SGHVS and CDR2 FQNEAQ. The CDR3 DNA reads TGTGCCAGCAGGCTACTAGCCCTAACCCCTCAAGAGACCCAGTACTTC. Residues: CASRLLALTPQETQYF.

The chain recombines TRBV20-1 with TRBJ1-4; D is unresolved. The V gene lost 2 bases and the J gene lost 6 bases, with 10 bases spanning the gap. The germline V gene encodes CDR1 DFQATT and CDR2 SNEGSKA (reference sequence). The CDR3 has 13 residues. CDR3 sequence (DNA): TGCAGTGCTAGATCCGCTCTCGATGAAAAACTGTTTTTT. Translated: CSARSALDEKLFF.